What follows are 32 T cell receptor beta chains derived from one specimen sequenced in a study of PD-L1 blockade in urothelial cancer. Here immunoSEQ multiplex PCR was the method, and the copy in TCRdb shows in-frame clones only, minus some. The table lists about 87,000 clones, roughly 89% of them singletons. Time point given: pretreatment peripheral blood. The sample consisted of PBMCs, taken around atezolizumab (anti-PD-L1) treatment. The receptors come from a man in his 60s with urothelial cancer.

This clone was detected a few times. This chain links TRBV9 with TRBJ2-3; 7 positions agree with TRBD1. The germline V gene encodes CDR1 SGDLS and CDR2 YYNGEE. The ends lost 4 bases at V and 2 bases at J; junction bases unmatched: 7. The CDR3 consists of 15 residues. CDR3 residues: CASSIQGSDTDTQYF. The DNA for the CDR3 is TGTGCCAGCAGCATACAGGGGTCGGACACAGATACGCAGTATTTT.

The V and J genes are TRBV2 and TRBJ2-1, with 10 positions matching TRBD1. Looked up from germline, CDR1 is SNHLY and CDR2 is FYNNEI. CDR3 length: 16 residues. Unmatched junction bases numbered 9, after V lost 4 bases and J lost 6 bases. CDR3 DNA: TGTGCCAGCAGTGGCAACCGGGACAGGGGAGTCAATGAGCAGTTCTTC. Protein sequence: CASSGNRDRGVNEQFF.

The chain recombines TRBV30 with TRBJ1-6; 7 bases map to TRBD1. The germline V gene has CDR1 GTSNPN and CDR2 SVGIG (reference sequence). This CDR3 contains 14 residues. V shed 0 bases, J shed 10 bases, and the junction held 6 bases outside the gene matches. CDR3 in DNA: TGTGCCTGGAGTGTCACAGGGGTCGGATCACCCCTCCACTTT. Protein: CAWSVTGVGSPLHF.

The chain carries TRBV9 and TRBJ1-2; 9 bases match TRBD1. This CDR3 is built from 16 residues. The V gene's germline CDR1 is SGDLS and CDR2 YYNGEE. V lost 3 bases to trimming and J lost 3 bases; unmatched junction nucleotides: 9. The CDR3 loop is CASSADPGQGYYGYTF. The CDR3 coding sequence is TGTGCCAGCAGCGCCGACCCGGGACAGGGTTACTATGGCTACACCTTC. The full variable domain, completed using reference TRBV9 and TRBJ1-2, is DSGVTQTPKHLITATGQRVTLRCSPRSGDLSVYWYQQSLDQGLQFLIQYYNGEERAKGNILERFSAQQFPDLHSELNLSSLELGDSALYFCASSADPGQGYYGYTFGSGTRLTVV.

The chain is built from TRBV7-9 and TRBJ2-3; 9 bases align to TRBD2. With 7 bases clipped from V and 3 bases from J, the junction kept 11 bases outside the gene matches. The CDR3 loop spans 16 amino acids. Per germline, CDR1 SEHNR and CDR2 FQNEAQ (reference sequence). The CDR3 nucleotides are TGTGCCAGCACCCCTGTGGCGGGGGGGGTTACAGATACGCAGTATTTT. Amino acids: CASTPVAGGVTDTQYF.

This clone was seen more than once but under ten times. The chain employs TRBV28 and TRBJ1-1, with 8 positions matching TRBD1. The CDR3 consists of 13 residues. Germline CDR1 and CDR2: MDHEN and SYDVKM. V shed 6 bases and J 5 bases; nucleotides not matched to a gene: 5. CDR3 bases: TGTGCCAGCAGCACAACAGGGGGAACTGAAGCTTTCTTT. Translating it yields CASSTTGGTEAFF.

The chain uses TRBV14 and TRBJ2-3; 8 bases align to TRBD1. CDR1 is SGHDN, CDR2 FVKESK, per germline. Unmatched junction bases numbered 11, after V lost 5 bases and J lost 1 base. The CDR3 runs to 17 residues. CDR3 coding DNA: TGTGCCAGCAGCGATTACCGGACAGGGCCCCGCACAGATACGCAGTATTTT. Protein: CASSDYRTGPRTDTQYF.

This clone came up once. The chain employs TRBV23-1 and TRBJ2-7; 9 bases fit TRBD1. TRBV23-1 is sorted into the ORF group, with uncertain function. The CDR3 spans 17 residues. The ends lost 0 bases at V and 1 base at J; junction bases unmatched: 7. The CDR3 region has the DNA TGCGCCAGCAGTCAATCGGAGGGGACAGGGAGTTCCTACGAGCAGTACTTC. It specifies CASSQSEGTGSSYEQYF.

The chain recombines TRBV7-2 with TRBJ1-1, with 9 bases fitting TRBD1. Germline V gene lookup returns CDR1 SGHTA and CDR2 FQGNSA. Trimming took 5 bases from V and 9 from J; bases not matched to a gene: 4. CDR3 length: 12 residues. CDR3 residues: CASSLGQGKAFF. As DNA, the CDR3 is TGTGCCAGCAGCCTGGGACAGGGTAAAGCTTTCTTT.

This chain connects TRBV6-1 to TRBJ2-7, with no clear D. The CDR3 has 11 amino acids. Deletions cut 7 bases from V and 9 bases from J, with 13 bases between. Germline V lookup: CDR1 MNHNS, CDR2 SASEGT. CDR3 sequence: CASTAGVGQYF. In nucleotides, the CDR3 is TGTGCCAGCACAGCCGGAGTAGGGCAGTACTTC.

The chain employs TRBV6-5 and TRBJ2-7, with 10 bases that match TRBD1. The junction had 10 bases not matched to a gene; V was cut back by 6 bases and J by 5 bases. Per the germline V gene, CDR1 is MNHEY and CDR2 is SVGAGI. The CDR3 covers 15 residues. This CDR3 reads CASSDPGQGSNEQYF. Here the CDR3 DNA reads TGTGCCAGCAGCGATCCGGGACAGGGGTCGAACGAGCAGTACTTC.

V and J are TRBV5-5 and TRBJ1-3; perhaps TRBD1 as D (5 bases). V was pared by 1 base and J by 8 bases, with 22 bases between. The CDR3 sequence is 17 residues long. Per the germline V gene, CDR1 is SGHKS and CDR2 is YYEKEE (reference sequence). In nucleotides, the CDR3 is TGTGCCAGCAGCTTGAGGACTGGGGGGGTAACTGTGGACACCATATATTTT. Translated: CASSLRTGGVTVDTIYF.

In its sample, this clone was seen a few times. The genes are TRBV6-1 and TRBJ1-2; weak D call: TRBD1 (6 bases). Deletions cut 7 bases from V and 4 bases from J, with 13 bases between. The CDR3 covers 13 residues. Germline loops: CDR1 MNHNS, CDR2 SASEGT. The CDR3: CASKIQGGYGYTF. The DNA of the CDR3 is TGTGCCAGCAAGATACAGGGTGGCTATGGCTACACCTTC.

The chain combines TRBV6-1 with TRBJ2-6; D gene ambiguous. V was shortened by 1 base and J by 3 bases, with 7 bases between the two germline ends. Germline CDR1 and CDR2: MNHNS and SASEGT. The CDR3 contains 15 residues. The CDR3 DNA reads TGTGCCAGCAGTGAAGGCGTCGGTGGGGCCAACGTCCTGACTTTC. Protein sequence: CASSEGVGGANVLTF.

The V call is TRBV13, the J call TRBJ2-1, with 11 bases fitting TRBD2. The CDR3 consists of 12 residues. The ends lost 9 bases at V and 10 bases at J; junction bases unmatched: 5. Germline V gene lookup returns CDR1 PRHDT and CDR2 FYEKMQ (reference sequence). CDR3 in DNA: TGTGCCAGTAGCGGGGGGGCCTTAGAGCAGTTCTTC. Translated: CASSGGALEQFF.

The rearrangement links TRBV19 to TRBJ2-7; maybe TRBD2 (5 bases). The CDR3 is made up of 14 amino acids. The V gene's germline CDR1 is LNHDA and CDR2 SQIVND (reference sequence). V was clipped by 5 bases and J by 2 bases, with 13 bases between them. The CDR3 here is CASSLYGGTYEQYF. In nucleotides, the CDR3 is TGTGCCAGTAGTTTGTATGGAGGAACCTACGAGCAGTACTTC.

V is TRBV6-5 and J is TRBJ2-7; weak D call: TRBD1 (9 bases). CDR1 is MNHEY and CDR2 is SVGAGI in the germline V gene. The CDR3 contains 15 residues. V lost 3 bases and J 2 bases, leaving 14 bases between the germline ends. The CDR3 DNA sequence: TGTGCCAGCAGTTATAGCGGGACAGGGACCTACGAGCAGTACTTC. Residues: CASSYSGTGTYEQYF.

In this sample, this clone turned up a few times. CDR3 DNA: TGTGCCAGCAGGACAGGGGGTGGCAATGAAAAACTGTTTTTT. Translating it yields CASRTGGGNEKLFF. The rearrangement links TRBV7-2 to TRBJ1-4, with 9 bases that match TRBD1. The germline gives CDR1 SGHTA, CDR2 FQGNSA. J gave up 5 bases and V 6 bases, and 4 bases lay outside the gene matches. This CDR3 is built from 14 residues.

CDR3 sequence (DNA): TGTGCCAGCAGCCGGAAACAGGGGGCTGAAGCTTTCTTT. Protein: CASSRKQGAEAFF. The chain links TRBV6-5 to TRBJ1-1, with TRBD1 matching over 8 bases. V was pared by 6 bases and J by 6 bases, with 6 bases of the junction left unmatched. CDR1 is MNHEY and CDR2 is SVGAGI in the germline V gene. The CDR3 loop spans 13 amino acids.

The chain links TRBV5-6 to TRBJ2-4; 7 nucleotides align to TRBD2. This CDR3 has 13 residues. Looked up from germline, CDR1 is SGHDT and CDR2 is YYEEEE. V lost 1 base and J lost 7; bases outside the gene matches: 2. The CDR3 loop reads CASSLWGGNIQYF. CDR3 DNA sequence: TGTGCCAGCAGCTTGTGGGGAGGGAACATTCAGTACTTC.

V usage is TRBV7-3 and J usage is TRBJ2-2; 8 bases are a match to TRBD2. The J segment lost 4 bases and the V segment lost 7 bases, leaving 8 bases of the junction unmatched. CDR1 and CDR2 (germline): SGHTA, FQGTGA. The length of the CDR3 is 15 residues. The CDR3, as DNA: TGTGCCAGCACCCGGGGGGGCGCGATCACCGGGGAGCTGTTTTTT. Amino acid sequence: CASTRGGAITGELFF.

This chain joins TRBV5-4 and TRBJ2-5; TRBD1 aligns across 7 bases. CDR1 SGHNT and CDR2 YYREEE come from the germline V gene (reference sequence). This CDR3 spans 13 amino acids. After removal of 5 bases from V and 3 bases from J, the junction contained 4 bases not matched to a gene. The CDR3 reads CASRDTGEETQYF. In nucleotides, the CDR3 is TGTGCCAGCAGAGACACAGGGGAAGAGACCCAGTACTTC.

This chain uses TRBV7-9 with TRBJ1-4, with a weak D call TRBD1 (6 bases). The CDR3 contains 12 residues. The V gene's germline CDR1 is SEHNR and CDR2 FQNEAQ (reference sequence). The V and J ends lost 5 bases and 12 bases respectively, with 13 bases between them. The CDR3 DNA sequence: TGTGCCAGCAGCACACAGGGCATGGAACTGTTTTTT. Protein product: CASSTQGMELFF.

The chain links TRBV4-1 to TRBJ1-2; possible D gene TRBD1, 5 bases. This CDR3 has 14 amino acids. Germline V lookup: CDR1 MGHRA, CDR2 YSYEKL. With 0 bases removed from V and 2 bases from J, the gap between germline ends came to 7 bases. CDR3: CASSQDPGNYGYTF. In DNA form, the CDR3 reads TGCGCCAGCAGCCAAGATCCAGGGAACTATGGCTACACCTTC.

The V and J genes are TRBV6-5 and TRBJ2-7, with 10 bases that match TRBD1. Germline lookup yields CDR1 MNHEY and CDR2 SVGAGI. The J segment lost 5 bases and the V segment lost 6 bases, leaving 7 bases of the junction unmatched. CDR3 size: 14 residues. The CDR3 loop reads CASSVDRGRHEQYF. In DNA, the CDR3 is TGTGCCAGCAGCGTTGACAGGGGGCGGCACGAGCAGTACTTC.

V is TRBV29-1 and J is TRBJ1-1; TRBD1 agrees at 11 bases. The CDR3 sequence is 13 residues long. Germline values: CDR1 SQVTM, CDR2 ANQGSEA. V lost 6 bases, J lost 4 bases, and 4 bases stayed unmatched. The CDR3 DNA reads TGCAGCGTGGCCGGACAGGGGGCCACTGAAGCTTTCTTT. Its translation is CSVAGQGATEAFF.

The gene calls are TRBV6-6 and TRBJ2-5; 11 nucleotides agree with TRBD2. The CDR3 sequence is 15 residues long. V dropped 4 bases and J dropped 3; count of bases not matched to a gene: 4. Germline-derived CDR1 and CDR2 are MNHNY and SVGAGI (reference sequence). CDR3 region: CASSLGLAGEETQYF. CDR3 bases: TGTGCCAGCAGTTTAGGACTAGCGGGCGAAGAGACCCAGTACTTC.

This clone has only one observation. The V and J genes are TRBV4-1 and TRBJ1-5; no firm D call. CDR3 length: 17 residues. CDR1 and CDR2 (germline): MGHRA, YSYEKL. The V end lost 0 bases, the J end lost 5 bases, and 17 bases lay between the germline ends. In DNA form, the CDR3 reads TGCGCCAGCAGCCAAGATAGAAGCAGGCCTACTGATCAGCCCCAGCATTTT. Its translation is CASSQDRSRPTDQPQHF.

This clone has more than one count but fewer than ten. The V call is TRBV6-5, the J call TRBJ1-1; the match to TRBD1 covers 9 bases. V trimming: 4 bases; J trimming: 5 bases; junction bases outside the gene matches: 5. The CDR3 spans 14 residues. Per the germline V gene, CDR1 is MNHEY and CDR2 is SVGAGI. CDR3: CASSSTGGWTEAFF. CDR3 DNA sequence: TGTGCCAGCAGTTCAACAGGGGGCTGGACTGAAGCTTTCTTT.

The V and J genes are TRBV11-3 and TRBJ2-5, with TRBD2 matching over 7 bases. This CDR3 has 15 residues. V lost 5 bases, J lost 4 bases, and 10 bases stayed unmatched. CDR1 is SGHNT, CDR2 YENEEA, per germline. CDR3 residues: CASSPGGYRGETQYF. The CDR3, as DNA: TGTGCCAGCAGCCCCGGGGGGTATCGAGGAGAGACCCAGTACTTC.

For the CDR3, the DNA is TGTGCCAGCAGCATGGGACTAGCAGGGGAGACCCAGTACTTC. As protein: CASSMGLAGETQYF. The chain employs TRBV7-3 and TRBJ2-5, with TRBD2 matching over 9 bases. V lost 5 bases to trimming and J lost 5 bases; unmatched junction nucleotides: 6. Germline lookup yields CDR1 SGHTA and CDR2 FQGTGA. This CDR3 is 14 amino acids long.

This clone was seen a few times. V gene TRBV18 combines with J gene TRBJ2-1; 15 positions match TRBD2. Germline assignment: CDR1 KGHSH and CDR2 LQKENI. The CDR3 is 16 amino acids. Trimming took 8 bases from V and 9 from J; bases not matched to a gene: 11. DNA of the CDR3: TGTGCCAGCCCAATTACCGGGACTAGCGGGAGGAGTGAGCAGTTCTTC. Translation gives CASPITGTSGRSEQFF.